The clone carrying this TCR beta chain was counted many times. The antigen remains undetermined. As to time point: newly diagnosed GD, antithyroid drugs for less than 3 months. PBMCs provided the RNA from which the TCR library was made. Arm-PCR of CDR3 regions with iRepertoire HTBI primers generated TCR beta libraries. TCRdb re-called the multiplex PCR reads through MiXCR, storing one row per CDR3 protein. The table includes around 240,000 distinct CDR3 sequences, about 18% detected once. This entry belongs to a study of regulatory T cells in long-lasting Graves disease. Per germline, CDR1 KGHSH and CDR2 LQKENI. Trimming pared 8 bases from V and 4 bases from J, leaving 15 bases between. The CDR3 length is 13 residues. The study's findings and limits: Small sample size may have lowered accuracy.

This sample also belongs to another study, concerning T cells in Graves' hyperthyroidism and ophthalmopathy.

The source is a woman in her twenties or thirties with Graves disease. The chain joins TRBV18 to TRBJ2-7, with no clear D. The source was peripheral blood mononuclear cells (PBMCs), collected at new diagnosis, from a patient treated with antithyroid drugs. The CDR3 nucleotides are TGTGCCAGCACCACGGGCCGATCATACGAGCAGTACTTC. Protein: CASTTGRSYEQYF.